This TCR beta chain was retrieved from a study of beta chain features in type 1 diabetes. This clone was seen a handful of times. Antigen: not known. Study-level points and caveats: Researchers report that Type 1 diabetes patients had moderately but significantly shorter TCRB CDR3s across all four CD4+ subsets.

The authors reverse transcribed all of the isolated RNA, so sequencing captured expressed TCRB transcripts. Data came from immunoSEQ multiplex PCR; TCRdb stores just in-frame clones and leaves some out. The sample includes 600,000 or so clones, roughly an eighth of them seen just once. This sequence originates from a man aged 25-45 years with type 1 diabetes. The material sequenced was naive CD4+ T cells from blood.

As DNA, the CDR3 is TGTGCCAGCTCGCGACAGGGGCAGGACTATGGCTACACCTTC. Protein product: CASSRQGQDYGYTF. This chain uses TRBV18 with TRBJ1-2, with 8 bases identical to TRBD1. The V segment lost 6 bases and the J segment 3 bases; nucleotides outside the gene matches: 6. The CDR3 sequence is 14 residues long. CDR1 is KGHSH, CDR2 LQKENI, per germline.